The 27 T cell receptor beta chains in this list originate from one sample, sequenced in a study of blood T cells in healthy people across ages. Together with a sample-barcoded 5' primer, a J-beta primer mix was included in a second PCR lasting roughly 7 to 11 cycles. TCRdb recomputed calls from the 5' RACE reads with MiXCR, one row per CDR3 protein. The sample gives some 1 million distinct CDR3 sequences, over 35% of which show up once; approximately 17% is in the top ten. The material sequenced was blood. The receptor set was obtained from a woman in her sixties or seventies in good health.

The V and J genes are TRBV5-1 and TRBJ2-7; possibly TRBD2 for D (5 bases). Deletions cut 4 bases from V and 2 bases from J, with 10 bases between. The CDR3 is 13 residues long. CDR1 is SGHRS and CDR2 is YFSETQ in the germline V gene. The CDR3: CASSQALAYEQYF. In nucleotides, the CDR3 is TGCGCCAGCAGCCAGGCACTAGCCTACGAGCAGTACTTC.

The genes are TRBV11-2 and TRBJ1-2; 7 nucleotides agree with TRBD1. This CDR3 is built from 14 residues. The V gene's germline CDR1 is SGHAT and CDR2 FQNNGV. The V gene end was trimmed by 1 base and the J gene end by 8 bases; junction bases not matched to a gene: 7. The CDR3 bases are TGTGCCAGCAGCTTAGTAAGGGGGCCAGGGGGCTACACCTTC. Residues: CASSLVRGPGGYTF.

This rearrangement joins TRBV7-7 to TRBJ2-1; 8 bases align to TRBD2. Trimming cost V 2 bases and J 6 bases; bases outside gene matches: 6. The CDR3 covers 15 residues. CDR1 is SSHAT and CDR2 is FNYEAQ in the germline V gene (reference sequence). CDR3 nucleotide sequence: TGTGCCAGCAGCTTATCAGCGGGAGTAGGCAATGAGCAGTTCTTC. Translating gives CASSLSAGVGNEQFF.

This clonotype was seen ten or more times. This chain uses TRBV27 with TRBJ2-1, with D possibly being TRBD2 (6 bases). Germline V gene data show CDR1 as MNHEY and CDR2 as SMNVEV (reference sequence). The V and J ends lost 5 bases and 7 bases respectively, with 24 bases between them. The CDR3 extends over 17 amino acids. CDR3 nucleotides: TGTGCCAGCAGTGCGTCCGGCGGGGCTGCGCTTGGGAATGAGCAGTTCTTC. Its protein is CASSASGGAALGNEQFF.

This chain links TRBV7-2 with TRBJ1-5; 8 nucleotides agree with TRBD1. The CDR3 loop spans 13 amino acids. CDR1 and CDR2 (germline): SGHTA, FQGNSA. Trimming took 5 bases from V and 7 from J; bases not matched to a gene: 4. The CDR3 DNA sequence: TGTGCCAGCAGCCCGGACAGGGTCCAGCCCCAGCATTTT. Translation: CASSPDRVQPQHF.

The chain uses TRBV15 and TRBJ2-7; 10 bases match TRBD2. The CDR3 is 16 amino acids. CDR1 and CDR2 (germline): LNHNV, YYDKDF (reference sequence). The ends lost 3 bases at V and 3 bases at J; junction bases unmatched: 8. CDR3 sequence (DNA): TGTGCCACCAGCAGGGGATTCGGACTAGCGGACTACGAGCAGTACTTC. It specifies CATSRGFGLADYEQYF.

This clonotype was recorded at least ten times. The chain links TRBV20-1 to TRBJ2-1, with 9 bases that match TRBD2. The CDR3 consists of 14 residues. V was pared by 6 bases and J by 12 bases, with 15 bases of the junction left unmatched. The germline gives CDR1 DFQATT, CDR2 SNEGSKA (reference sequence). This CDR3 reads CSAASTSGTNTQFF. CDR3 coding DNA: TGCAGTGCGGCTTCGACTAGCGGAACTAATACGCAGTTCTTC.

The rearrangement links TRBV10-3 to TRBJ2-3; TRBD2 agrees at 7 bases. Trimming removed 2 bases from V and 0 bases from J; junction bases left unmatched: 2. CDR1 ENHRY and CDR2 SYGVKD come from the germline V gene. This CDR3 is built from 15 residues. The CDR3 region is CAISEGSGSTDTQYF. The CDR3 nucleotides are TGTGCCATCAGTGAGGGTAGCGGGAGCACAGATACGCAGTATTTT.

The table lists this clonotype with a few counts. This chain connects TRBV4-1 to TRBJ1-1, with 8 bases lining up with TRBD1. The length of the CDR3 is 16 residues. Trimming at V came to 2 bases and at J to 0 bases, leaving 5 bases not matched to a gene. Germline values: CDR1 MGHRA, CDR2 YSYEKL. The CDR3 here is CASSQRTGSMNTEAFF. DNA of the CDR3: TGCGCCAGCAGCCAAAGGACAGGGAGCATGAACACTGAAGCTTTCTTT.

CDR3 region: CASSRDLSAYF. CDR3 DNA sequence: TGTGCCAGCAGTCGGGATTTAAGTGCGTACTTC. The V and J genes are TRBV2 and TRBJ2-7, with a tentative D call TRBD2 (5 bases). V gave up 5 bases and J gave up 12 bases, with 14 bases separating them. There are 11 residues in the CDR3. Germline CDR1 SNHLY, CDR2 FYNNEI.

The genes are TRBV13 and TRBJ2-4; a weak D match, TRBD2 (6 bases). The germline V gene encodes CDR1 PRHDT and CDR2 FYEKMQ (reference sequence). This CDR3 spans 16 amino acids. V was clipped by 2 bases and J by 3 bases, with 14 bases between them. The CDR3 bases are TGTGCCAGCAGCTTATCTGGCGGGATTGGCAAAAACATTCAGTACTTC. Translating it yields CASSLSGGIGKNIQYF.

This clonotype was seen more than once but under ten times. V is TRBV6-2 or TRBV6-3 and J is TRBJ2-6; D is possibly TRBD1 (5 bases). Germline CDR1 is MNHEY and CDR2 is SVGEGT. The V gene lost 2 bases and the J gene lost 2 bases, with 7 bases spanning the gap. This CDR3 contains 15 residues. The CDR3: CASSYQGAGANVLTF. The CDR3 DNA reads as TGTGCCAGCAGTTACCAGGGTGCTGGGGCCAACGTCCTGACTTTC.

This clonotype came up once. The chain has TRBV15 and TRBJ1-4; 10 bases are a match to TRBD1. The CDR3 covers 17 residues. Germline V CDR1 and CDR2: LNHNV, YYDKDF (reference sequence). J lost 6 bases, V lost 5 bases, and 12 bases had no gene match. In DNA, the CDR3 is TGTGCCACCAGCGAGGAGGGGACAGGGGCCAGTTATGAAAAACTGTTTTTT. Amino acids: CATSEEGTGASYEKLFF.

The V call is TRBV5-6, the J call TRBJ2-7; D unclear. V gave up 2 bases and J gave up 3 bases, with 12 bases separating them. Looked up from germline, CDR1 is SGHDT and CDR2 is YYEEEE. The CDR3 spans 14 residues. DNA for the CDR3: TGTGCCAGCAGCTTTCAGTCCGGAGACTACGAGCAGTACTTC. The encoded protein is CASSFQSGDYEQYF.

The gene calls are TRBV27 and TRBJ2-7, with D possibly TRBD1 on 6 matching bases. The CDR3 is 13 amino acids. V lost 3 bases to trimming and J lost 10 bases, with 16 bases between them. The V gene's germline CDR1 is MNHEY and CDR2 SMNVEV (reference sequence). In DNA form, the CDR3 reads TGTGCCAGCAGTTTTGGACAGAAGAGAACCCAGTACTTC. As protein: CASSFGQKRTQYF.

V usage is TRBV6-1 and J usage is TRBJ2-7; 7 nucleotides match TRBD2. Germline V gene sequence: CDR1 MNHNS, CDR2 SASEGT. The V segment lost 4 bases and the J segment 2 bases; nucleotides outside the gene matches: 11. The CDR3 has 16 residues. The CDR3 is CASSAPLSGSTYEQYF. The DNA of the CDR3 is TGTGCCAGCAGTGCCCCCCTTAGCGGGTCGACCTACGAGCAGTACTTC.

This clonotype was seen repeatedly, ten times or more. The chain combines TRBV20-1 with TRBJ2-2; 8 bases line up with TRBD1. The CDR3 has 14 residues. Germline assignment: CDR1 DFQATT and CDR2 SNEGSKA (reference sequence). V was pared by 1 base and J by 7 bases, with 5 bases of the junction left unmatched. CDR3 in amino acids: CSARAGQDRGELFF. The CDR3 DNA reads as TGCAGTGCTAGAGCGGGACAGGATCGCGGGGAGCTGTTTTTT.

This clonotype was counted a single time. This chain uses TRBV20-1 with TRBJ2-7, with TRBD1 matching over 7 bases. This CDR3 contains 13 residues. After removal of 6 bases from V and 2 bases from J, the junction contained 7 bases not matched to a gene. The V gene's germline CDR1 is DFQATT and CDR2 SNEGSKA (reference sequence). For the CDR3, the DNA is TGCAGTGCGTTACAGGGGTCTACCTACGAGCAGTACTTC. As protein: CSALQGSTYEQYF.

This clonotype was counted ten times or more. The V call is TRBV27, the J call TRBJ2-7; perhaps D is TRBD1 or TRBD2 (5 bases each). The CDR3 extends over 13 amino acids. The germline V gene has CDR1 MNHEY and CDR2 SMNVEV (reference sequence). The V and J ends lost 11 bases and 5 bases respectively, with 19 bases between them. For the CDR3, the DNA is TGTGCCCACAGCAGGACACGGGGCCACGAGCAGTACTTC. This sequence encodes CAHSRTRGHEQYF.

This clonotype showed up just a few times. The chain joins TRBV14 to TRBJ1-2; maybe TRBD1 (6 bases). V lost 5 bases and J lost 6, with 13 bases in between. The CDR3 totals 13 residues. Germline V gene data show CDR1 as SGHDN and CDR2 as FVKESK. In DNA, the CDR3 is TGTGCCAGCAGCAAGGTACAGGGTAATGGCTACACCTTC. Translating gives CASSKVQGNGYTF.

This chain connects TRBV6-1 to TRBJ2-7; D uncertain. V was shortened by 1 base and J by 2 bases, with 9 bases between the two germline ends. This CDR3 has 14 amino acids. Germline CDR1 reads MNHNS; CDR2 reads SASEGT. The CDR3 is CASSEVVGTYEQYF. DNA for the CDR3: TGTGCCAGCAGTGAAGTTGTGGGGACCTACGAGCAGTACTTC.

This clonotype was counted between two and nine times. This rearrangement joins TRBV7-2 to TRBJ2-5, with unresolved D. Trimming took off 2 bases at V and 2 bases at J, with 18 bases between the two ends. In germline, CDR1 is SGHTA, CDR2 FQGNSA. The CDR3 is 17 amino acids. The DNA of the CDR3 is TGTGCCAGCAGCTTAAGAGTATTAGCAGGATATCAAGAGACCCAGTACTTC. Its protein product is CASSLRVLAGYQETQYF.

This clonotype came up a few times. The CDR3 protein is CASSLPTSGPRYEQYF. CDR3 in DNA: TGTGCCAGCAGCTTGCCCACTAGCGGACCTCGCTACGAGCAGTACTTC. The chain recombines TRBV7-2 with TRBJ2-7, with 8 positions matching TRBD2. This CDR3 region has 16 residues. With 3 bases clipped from V and 3 bases from J, the junction kept 10 bases outside the gene matches. Germline CDR1 reads SGHTA; CDR2 reads FQGNSA.

Comment on this clonotype: One end of the junction fails to match germline, which may point to a read error. V gene TRBV12-3 or TRBV12-4 combines with J gene TRBJ2-1; D assignment may be TRBD1 or TRBD2 (5 bases each). CDR3 length equals 15 residues. The CDR3 bases are TGTGCCAGCAGTTTAGAGCCGGGGCAGCACAAAGAGCAGTTCTTC. Amino acids: CASSLEPGQHKEQFF.

The rearrangement links TRBV14 to TRBJ2-3; D call uncertain. Germline CDR1 and CDR2: SGHDN and FVKESK. The CDR3 totals 13 residues. Trimming pared 1 base from V and 4 bases from J, leaving 6 bases between. CDR3 coding DNA: TGTGCCAGCAGCCAAGGGTATTCAGATACGCAGTATTTT. It codes for CASSQGYSDTQYF. Filled out from reference TRBV14 and TRBJ2-3, the complete variable domain reads EAGVTQFPSHSVIEKGQTVTLRCDPISGHDNLYWYRRVMGKEIKFLLHFVKESKQDESGMPNNRFLAERTGGTYSTLKVQPAELEDSGVYFCASSQGYSDTQYFGPGTRLTVL.

The chain employs TRBV10-2 and TRBJ2-5; unclear D gene. This CDR3 contains 14 residues. V lost 4 bases and J lost 5, with 14 bases in between. Germline CDR1 reads WSHSY; CDR2 reads SAAADI. The CDR3 DNA reads TGCGCCAGCAGTGTATTGACACAACGGGAGACCCAGTACTTC. It translates to CASSVLTQRETQYF.

Concerning this clonotype: Its ends do not fully match the called genes, so a read error is possible. V is TRBV7-9 and J is TRBJ2-3; D is undetermined. CDR1 is SEHNR, CDR2 FQNEAQ, per germline (reference sequence). The CDR3 is made up of 18 amino acids. CDR3 region: CTSSLVPLLGPRTDTQYF. DNA for the CDR3: TGTACCAGCAGCTTAGTTCCCCTTTTGGGTCCCAGAACAGATACGCAGTATTTT.